This T cell receptor (beta chain) was recorded in a study of patients and donors after allogeneic stem cell transplantation. The CDR3 length is 14 residues. From the RT-PCR reads, TCRdb called clonotypes with MiXCR, one entry per CDR3 protein. The profile shows approximately 200,000 distinct CDR3 sequences, less than 45% of them singletons. The sample consisted of blood, either unsorted or a sorted T cell fraction (not recorded which). This sequence was found in a human donor who was either an allogeneic HSCT recipient or a stem cell or donor lymphocyte infusion donor (not recorded which). It is not recorded whose cells these are; they may come from a transplant donor. This chain links TRBV21-1 with TRBJ2-1; no check of the table's D call, TRBD2, against the DNA was made. TRBV21-1 is a pseudogene. CDR3 sequence reads: CASQNGRAADEQFF. The CDR3 region has the DNA TGTGCCAGCCAAAACGGGAGGGCCGCGGATGAGCAGTTCTTC.